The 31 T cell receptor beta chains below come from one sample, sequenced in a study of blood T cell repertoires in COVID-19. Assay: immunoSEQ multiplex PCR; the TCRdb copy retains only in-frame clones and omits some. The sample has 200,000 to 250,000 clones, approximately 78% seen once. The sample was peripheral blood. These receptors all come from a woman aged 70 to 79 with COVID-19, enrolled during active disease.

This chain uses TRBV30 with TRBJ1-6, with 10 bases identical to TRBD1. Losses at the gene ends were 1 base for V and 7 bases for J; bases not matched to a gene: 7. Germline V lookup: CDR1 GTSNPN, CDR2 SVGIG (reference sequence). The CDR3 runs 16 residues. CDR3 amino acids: CAWSGGDRGQNSPLHF. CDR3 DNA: TGTGCCTGGAGTGGGGGCGACAGGGGGCAAAATTCACCCCTCCACTTT.

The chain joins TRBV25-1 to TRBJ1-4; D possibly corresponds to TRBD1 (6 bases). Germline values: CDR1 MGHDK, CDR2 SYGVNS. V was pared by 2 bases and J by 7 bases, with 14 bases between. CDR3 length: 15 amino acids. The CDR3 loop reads CASSEVQGRGEKLFF. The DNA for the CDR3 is TGTGCCAGCAGTGAAGTACAGGGTCGGGGTGAAAAACTGTTTTTT.

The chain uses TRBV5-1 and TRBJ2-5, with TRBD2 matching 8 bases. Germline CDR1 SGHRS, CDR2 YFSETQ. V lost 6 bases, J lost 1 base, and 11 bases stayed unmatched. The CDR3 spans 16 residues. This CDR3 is CASTRSGGRLQETQYF. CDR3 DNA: TGCGCCAGCACGAGGTCGGGCGGGAGGCTCCAAGAGACCCAGTACTTC.

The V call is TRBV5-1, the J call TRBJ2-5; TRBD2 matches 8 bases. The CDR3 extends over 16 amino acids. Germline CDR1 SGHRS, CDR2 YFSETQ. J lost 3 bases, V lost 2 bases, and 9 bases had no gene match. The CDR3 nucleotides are TGCGCCAGCAGCTTAGAGAATTGGGGACTAGAAGAGACCCAGTACTTC. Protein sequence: CASSLENWGLEETQYF.

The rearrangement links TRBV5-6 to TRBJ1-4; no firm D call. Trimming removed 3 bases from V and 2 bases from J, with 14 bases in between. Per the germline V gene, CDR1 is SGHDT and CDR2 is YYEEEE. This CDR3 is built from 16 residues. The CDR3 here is CASSYLSGSTNEKLFF. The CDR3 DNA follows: TGTGCCAGCAGCTACCTATCGGGGTCGACTAATGAAAAACTGTTTTTT.

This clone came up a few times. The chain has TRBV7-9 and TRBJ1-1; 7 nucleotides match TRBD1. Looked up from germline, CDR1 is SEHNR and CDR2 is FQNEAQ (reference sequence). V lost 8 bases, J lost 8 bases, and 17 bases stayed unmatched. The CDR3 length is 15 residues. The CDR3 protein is CASSRDVKQGLEAFF. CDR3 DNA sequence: TGTGCCAGCTCGCGCGACGTAAAACAGGGGCTCGAAGCTTTCTTT.

CDR3 in amino acids: CASRDSGSGANVLTF. The CDR3 DNA follows: TGTGCCAGCAGGGACAGCGGCTCTGGGGCCAACGTCCTGACTTTC. J is TRBJ2-6 and V is TRBV5-6, with D perhaps matching TRBD1 (6 bases). The CDR3 spans 15 residues. Per the germline V gene, CDR1 is SGHDT and CDR2 is YYEEEE. Trimming took 5 bases from V and 0 from J, leaving 9 bases between them.

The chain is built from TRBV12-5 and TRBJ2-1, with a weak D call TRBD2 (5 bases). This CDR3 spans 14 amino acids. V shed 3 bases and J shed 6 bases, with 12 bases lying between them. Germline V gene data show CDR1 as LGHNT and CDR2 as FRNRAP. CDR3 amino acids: CASGFDNGINEQFF. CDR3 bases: TGTGCTAGTGGTTTTGATAACGGGATCAATGAGCAGTTCTTC.

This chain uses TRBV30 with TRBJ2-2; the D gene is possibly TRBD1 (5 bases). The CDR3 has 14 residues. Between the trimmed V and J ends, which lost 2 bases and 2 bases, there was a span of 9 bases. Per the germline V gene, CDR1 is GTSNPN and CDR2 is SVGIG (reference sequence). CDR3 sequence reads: CAWSKGVNTGELFF. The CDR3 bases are TGTGCCTGGAGTAAAGGGGTTAACACCGGGGAGCTGTTTTTT.

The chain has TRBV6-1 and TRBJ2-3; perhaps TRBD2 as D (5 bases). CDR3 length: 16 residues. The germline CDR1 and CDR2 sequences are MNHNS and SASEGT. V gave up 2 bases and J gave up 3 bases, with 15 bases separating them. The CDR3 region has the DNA TGTGCCAGCAGTGAACTAGCCCGAACTTCGACAGATACGCAGTATTTT. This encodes CASSELARTSTDTQYF.

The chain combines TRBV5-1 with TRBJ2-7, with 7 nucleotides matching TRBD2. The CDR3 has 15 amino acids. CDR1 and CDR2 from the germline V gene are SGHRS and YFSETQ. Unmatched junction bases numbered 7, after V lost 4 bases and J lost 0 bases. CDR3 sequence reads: CASSPGGLLSYEQYF. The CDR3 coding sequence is TGCGCCAGCAGCCCTGGGGGACTACTCTCCTACGAGCAGTACTTC.

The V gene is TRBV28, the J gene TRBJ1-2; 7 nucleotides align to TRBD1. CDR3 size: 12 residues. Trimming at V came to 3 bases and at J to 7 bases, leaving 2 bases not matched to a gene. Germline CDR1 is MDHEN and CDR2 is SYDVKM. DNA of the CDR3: TGTGCCAGCAGTTTGAACAGGGGTGGCTACACCTTC. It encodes CASSLNRGGYTF.

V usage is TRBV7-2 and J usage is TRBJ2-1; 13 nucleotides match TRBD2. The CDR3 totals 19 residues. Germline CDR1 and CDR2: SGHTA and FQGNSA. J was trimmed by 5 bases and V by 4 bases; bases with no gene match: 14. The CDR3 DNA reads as TGTGCCAGCAGCTCACGGACTAGCGGGAGAATATCCAATGACAATGAGCAGTTCTTC. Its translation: CASSSRTSGRISNDNEQFF. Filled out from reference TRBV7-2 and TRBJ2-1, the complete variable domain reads GAGVSQSPSNKVTEKGKDVELRCDPISGHTALYWYRQSLGQGLEFLIYFQGNSAPDKSGLPSDRFSAERTGGSVSTLTIQRTQQEDSAVYLCASSSRTSGRISNDNEQFFGPGTRLTVL.

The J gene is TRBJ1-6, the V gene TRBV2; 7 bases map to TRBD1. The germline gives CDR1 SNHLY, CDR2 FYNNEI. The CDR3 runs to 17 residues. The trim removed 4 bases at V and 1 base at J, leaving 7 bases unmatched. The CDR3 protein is CASSVTTGISYNSPLHF. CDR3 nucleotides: TGTGCCAGCAGTGTAACGACAGGGATTTCCTATAATTCACCCCTCCACTTT.

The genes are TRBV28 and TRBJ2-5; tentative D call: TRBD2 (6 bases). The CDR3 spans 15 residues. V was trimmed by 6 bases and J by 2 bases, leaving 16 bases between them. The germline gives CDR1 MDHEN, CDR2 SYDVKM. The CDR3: CASSKPASVQETQYF. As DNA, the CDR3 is TGTGCCAGCAGCAAACCCGCTAGCGTACAAGAGACCCAGTACTTC.

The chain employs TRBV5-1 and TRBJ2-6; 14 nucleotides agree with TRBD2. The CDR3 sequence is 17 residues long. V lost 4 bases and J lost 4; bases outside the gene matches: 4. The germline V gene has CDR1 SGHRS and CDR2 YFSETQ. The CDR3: CASSGTSGRSGANVLTF. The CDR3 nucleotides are TGCGCCAGCAGCGGGACTAGCGGGAGAAGCGGGGCCAACGTCCTGACTTTC.

This CDR3 is CASSLADISYNEQFF. The CDR3 DNA reads TGTGCCAGCAGTTTAGCGGACATCTCCTACAATGAGCAGTTCTTC. The chain has TRBV6-2 or TRBV6-3 and TRBJ2-1, with TRBD2 as a possible D gene (6 bases). Germline V gene data show CDR1 as MNHEY and CDR2 as SVGEGT. The CDR3 consists of 15 residues. V lost 4 bases and J lost 0, with 10 bases in between.

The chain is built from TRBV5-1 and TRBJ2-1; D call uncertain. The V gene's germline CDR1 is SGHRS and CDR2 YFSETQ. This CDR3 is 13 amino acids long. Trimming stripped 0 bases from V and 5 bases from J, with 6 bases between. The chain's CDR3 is CASSLVVNNEQFF. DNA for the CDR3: TGCGCCAGCAGCTTGGTCGTAAACAATGAGCAGTTCTTC.

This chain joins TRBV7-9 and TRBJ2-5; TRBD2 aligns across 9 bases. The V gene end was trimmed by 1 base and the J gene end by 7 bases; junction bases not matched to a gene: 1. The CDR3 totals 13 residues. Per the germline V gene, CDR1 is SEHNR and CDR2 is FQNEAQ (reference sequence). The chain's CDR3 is CASSLETSGTQYF. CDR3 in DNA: TGTGCCAGCAGCTTAGAGACTAGCGGGACCCAGTACTTC.

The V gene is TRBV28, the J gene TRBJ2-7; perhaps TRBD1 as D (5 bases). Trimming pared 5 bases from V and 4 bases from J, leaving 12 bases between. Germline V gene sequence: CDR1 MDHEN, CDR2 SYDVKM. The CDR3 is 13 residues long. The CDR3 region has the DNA TGTGCCAGCAGTGCTCAGGGAAGGTACGAGCAGTACTTC. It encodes CASSAQGRYEQYF.

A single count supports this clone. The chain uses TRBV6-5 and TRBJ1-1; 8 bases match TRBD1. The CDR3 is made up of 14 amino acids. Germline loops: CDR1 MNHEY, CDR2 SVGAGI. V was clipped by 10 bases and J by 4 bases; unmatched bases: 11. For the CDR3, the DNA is TGTGCCATACACCGCAGGGGGCAGGGCACTGAAGCTTTCTTT. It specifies CAIHRRGQGTEAFF.

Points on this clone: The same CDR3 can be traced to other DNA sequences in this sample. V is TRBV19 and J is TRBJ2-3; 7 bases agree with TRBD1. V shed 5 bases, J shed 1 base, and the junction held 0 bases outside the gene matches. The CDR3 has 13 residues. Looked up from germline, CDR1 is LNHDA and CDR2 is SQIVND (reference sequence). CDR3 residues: CASSGQGTDTQYF. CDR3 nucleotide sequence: TGTGCCAGTAGTGGACAGGGCACAGATACGCAGTATTTT.

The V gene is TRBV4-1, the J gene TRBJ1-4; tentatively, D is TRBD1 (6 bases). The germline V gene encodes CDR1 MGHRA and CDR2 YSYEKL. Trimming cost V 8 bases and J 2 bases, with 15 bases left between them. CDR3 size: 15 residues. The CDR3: CASGPQGSTNEKLFF. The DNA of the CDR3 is TGCGCCAGCGGGCCACAGGGCTCGACTAATGAAAAACTGTTTTTT.

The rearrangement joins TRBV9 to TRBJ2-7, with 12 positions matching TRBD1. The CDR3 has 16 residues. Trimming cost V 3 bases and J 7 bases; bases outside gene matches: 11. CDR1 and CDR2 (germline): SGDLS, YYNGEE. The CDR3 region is CASSEGPGQGAWEQYF. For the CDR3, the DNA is TGTGCCAGCAGCGAGGGACCGGGACAGGGGGCTTGGGAGCAGTACTTC.

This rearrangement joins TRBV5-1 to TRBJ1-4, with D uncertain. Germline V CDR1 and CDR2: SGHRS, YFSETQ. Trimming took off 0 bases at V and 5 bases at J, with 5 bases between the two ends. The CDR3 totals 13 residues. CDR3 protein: CASSLDGNEKLFF. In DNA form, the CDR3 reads TGCGCCAGCAGCTTGGACGGGAATGAAAAACTGTTTTTT.

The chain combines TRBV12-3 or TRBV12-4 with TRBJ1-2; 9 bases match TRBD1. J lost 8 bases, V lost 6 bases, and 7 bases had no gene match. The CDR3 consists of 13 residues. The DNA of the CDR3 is TGTGCCAGCAGACCGGGACAGGGAAGAGGCTACACCTTC. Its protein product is CASRPGQGRGYTF.

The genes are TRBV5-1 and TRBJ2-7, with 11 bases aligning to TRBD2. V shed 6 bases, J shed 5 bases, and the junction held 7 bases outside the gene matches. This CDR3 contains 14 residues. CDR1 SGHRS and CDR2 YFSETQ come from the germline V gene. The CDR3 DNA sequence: TGCGCCAGCAAAGAGACTAGCGGGAAGGACGAGCAGTACTTC. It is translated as CASKETSGKDEQYF.

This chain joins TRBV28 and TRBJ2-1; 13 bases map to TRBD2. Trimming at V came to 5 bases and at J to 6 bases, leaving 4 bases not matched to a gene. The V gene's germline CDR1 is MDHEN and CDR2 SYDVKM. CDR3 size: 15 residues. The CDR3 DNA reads TGTGCCAGCAGTATGACTAGCGGGAGGCTCAATGAGCAGTTCTTC. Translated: CASSMTSGRLNEQFF. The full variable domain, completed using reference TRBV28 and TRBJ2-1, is DVKVTQSSRYLVKRTGEKVFLECVQDMDHENMFWYRQDPGLGLRLIYFSYDVKMKEKGDIPEGYSVSREKKERFSLILESASTNQTSMYLCASSMTSGRLNEQFFGPGTRLTVL.

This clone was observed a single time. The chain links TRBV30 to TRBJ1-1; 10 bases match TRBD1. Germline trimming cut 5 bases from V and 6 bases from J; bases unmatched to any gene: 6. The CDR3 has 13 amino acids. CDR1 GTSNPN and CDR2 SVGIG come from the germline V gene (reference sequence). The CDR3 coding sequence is TGTGCCTGGGGGGGACAGGGGATCCCTGAAGCTTTCTTT. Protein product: CAWGGQGIPEAFF.

In DNA form, the CDR3 reads TGTGCCAGCAGCCCAGTTTTTTCTAGCGATGAGCAGTTCTTC. It specifies CASSPVFSSDEQFF. The V gene is TRBV3-1 (or the pseudogene TRBV3-2), the J gene TRBJ2-1, with D tentatively TRBD2 (6 bases). The CDR3 is 14 residues long. The V and J ends lost 4 bases and 8 bases respectively, with 15 bases between them. Germline CDR1 is LGHDT and CDR2 is YNNKEL (reference sequence).

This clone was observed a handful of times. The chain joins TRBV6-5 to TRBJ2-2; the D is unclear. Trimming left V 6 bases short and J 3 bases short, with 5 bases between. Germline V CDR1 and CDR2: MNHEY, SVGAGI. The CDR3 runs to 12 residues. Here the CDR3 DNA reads TGTGCCAGCAGGCCAGACACCGGGGAGCTGTTTTTT. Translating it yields CASRPDTGELFF.